This record concerns one T cell receptor (beta chain) sequence. This sample was included in a study of blood T cell repertoires in COVID-19. Germline CDR1 is MNHEY and CDR2 is SVGAGI. This CDR3 comprises 13 residues. Trimming pared 5 bases from V and 1 base from J, leaving 9 bases between. Libraries were prepared by immunoSEQ multiplex PCR; TCRdb keeps only in-frame clonotypes and omits some of them. Here the sample spans about 250,000 clones, more than 80% being singletons. Sequencing was done on a sample of peripheral blood. This clonotype was sampled from a human donor in a cohort sampled during active COVID-19. The chain has TRBV6-5 and TRBJ2-7; D is possibly TRBD1 (6 bases). The CDR3 is CASSPTGSYEQYF. CDR3 coding DNA: TGTGCCAGCAGTCCGACAGGTTCCTACGAGCAGTACTTC.